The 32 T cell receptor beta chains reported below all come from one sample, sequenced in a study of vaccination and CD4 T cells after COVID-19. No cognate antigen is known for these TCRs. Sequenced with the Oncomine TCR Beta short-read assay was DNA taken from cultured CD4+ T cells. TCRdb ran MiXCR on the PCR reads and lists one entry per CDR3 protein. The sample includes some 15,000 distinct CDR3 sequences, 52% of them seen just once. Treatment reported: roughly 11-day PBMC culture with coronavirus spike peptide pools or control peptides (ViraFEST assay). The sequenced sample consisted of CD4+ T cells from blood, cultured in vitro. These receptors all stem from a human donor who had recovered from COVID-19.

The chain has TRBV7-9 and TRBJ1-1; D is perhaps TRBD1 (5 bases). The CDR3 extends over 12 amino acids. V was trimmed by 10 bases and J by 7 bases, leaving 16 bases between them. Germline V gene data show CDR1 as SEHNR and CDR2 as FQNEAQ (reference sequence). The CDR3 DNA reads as TGTGCCACCCTCAGGGAGTTTGGTGAAGCTTTCTTT. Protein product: CATLREFGEAFF.

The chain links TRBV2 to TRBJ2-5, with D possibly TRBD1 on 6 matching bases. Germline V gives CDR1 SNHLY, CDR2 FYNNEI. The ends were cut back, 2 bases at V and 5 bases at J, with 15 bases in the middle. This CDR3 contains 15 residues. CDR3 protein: CASSERGTTQETQYF. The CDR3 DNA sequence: TGTGCCAGCAGTGAAAGGGGGACCACCCAGGAGACCCAGTACTTC.

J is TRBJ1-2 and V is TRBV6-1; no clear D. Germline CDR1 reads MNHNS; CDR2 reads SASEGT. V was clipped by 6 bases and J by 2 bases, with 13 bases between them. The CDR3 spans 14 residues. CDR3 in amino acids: CASRPGLRNYGYTF. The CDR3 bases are TGTGCCAGCAGACCTGGACTCAGGAACTATGGCTACACCTTC.

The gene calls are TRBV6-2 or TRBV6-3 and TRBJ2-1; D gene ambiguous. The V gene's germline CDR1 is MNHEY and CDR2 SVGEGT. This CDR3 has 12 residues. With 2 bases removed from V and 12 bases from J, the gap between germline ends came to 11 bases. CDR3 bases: TGTGCCAGCAGTTACGGATCGCTGTTGCAGTTCTTC. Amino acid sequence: CASSYGSLLQFF.

As DNA, the CDR3 is TGTGCCAGCAGTCCCGGACTTGGCACAGATACGCAGTATTTT. Its translation is CASSPGLGTDTQYF. The chain recombines TRBV6-1 with TRBJ2-3; D is perhaps TRBD2 (5 bases). V was trimmed by 5 bases and J by 1 base, leaving 10 bases between them. CDR3 size: 14 residues. Germline values: CDR1 MNHNS, CDR2 SASEGT.

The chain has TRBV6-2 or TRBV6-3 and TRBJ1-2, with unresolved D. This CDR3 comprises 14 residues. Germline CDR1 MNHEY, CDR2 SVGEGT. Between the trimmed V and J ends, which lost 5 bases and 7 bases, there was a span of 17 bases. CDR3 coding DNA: TGTGCCAGCAGTGACCAGCGCGTCGGGGTTGGCTACACCTTC. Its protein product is CASSDQRVGVGYTF.

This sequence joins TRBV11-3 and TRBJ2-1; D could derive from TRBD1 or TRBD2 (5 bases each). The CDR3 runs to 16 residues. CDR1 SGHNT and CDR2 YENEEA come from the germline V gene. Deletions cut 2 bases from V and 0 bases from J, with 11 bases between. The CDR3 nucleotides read TGTGCCAGCAGCTTATGGGACGGAAGCTCCTACAATGAGCAGTTCTTC. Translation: CASSLWDGSSYNEQFF.

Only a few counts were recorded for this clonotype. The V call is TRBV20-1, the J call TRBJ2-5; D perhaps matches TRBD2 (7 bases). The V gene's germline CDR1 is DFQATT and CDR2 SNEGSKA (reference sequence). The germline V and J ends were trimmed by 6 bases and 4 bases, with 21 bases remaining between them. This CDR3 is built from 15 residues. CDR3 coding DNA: TGCAGTGCCCCCGGAGGAGGGGGGGGCTCAGAGACCCAGTACTTC. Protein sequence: CSAPGGGGGSETQYF.

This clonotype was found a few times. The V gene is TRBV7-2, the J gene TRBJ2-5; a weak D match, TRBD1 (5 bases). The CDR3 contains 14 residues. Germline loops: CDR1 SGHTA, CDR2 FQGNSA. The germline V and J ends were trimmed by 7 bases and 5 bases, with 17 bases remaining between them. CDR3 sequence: CASTHNKGWETQYF. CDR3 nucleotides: TGTGCCAGCACCCACAACAAGGGGTGGGAGACCCAGTACTTC.

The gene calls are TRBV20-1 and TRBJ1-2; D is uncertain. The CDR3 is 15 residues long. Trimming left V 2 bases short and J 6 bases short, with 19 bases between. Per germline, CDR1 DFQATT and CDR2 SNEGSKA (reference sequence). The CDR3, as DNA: TGCAGTGCTAGACCCTCGGGGTTAGCGTATGATGGCTACACCTTC. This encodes CSARPSGLAYDGYTF.

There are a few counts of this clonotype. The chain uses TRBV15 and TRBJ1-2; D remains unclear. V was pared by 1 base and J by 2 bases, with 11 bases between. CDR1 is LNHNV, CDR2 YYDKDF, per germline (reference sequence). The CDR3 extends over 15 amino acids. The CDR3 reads CATSRGEKSNYGYTF. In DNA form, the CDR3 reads TGTGCCACCAGCAGAGGGGAGAAATCAAACTATGGCTACACCTTC.

CDR3: CASNGVWNTEAFF. The CDR3 coding sequence is TGTGCCAGCAACGGGGTATGGAACACTGAAGCTTTCTTT. V is TRBV25-1 and J is TRBJ1-1; D is undetermined. Trimming stripped 7 bases from V and 1 base from J, with 10 bases between. The CDR3 is made up of 13 amino acids. In germline, CDR1 is MGHDK, CDR2 SYGVNS.

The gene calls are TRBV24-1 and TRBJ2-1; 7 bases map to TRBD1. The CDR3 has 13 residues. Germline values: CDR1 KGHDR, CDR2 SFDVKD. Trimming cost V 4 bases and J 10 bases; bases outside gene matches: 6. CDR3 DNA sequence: TGTGCCACCAGTGAAGACAGGGCCCAGGAGCAGTTCTTC. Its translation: CATSEDRAQEQFF.

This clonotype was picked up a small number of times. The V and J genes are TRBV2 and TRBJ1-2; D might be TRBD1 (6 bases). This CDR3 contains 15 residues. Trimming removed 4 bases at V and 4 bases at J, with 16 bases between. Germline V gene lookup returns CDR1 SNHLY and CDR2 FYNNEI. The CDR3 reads CASSVTGTLGYGYTF. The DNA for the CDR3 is TGTGCCAGCAGTGTAACAGGGACACTCGGCTATGGCTACACCTTC.

The CDR3 nucleotides read TGCAGCGTTGCAGGGACCTACGAGCAGTACTTC. Translation gives CSVAGTYEQYF. This chain joins TRBV29-1 and TRBJ2-7; D might be TRBD1 (5 bases). The CDR3 is 11 amino acids. Germline lookup yields CDR1 SQVTM and CDR2 ANQGSEA. V lost 4 bases, J lost 2 bases, and 6 bases lay in between.

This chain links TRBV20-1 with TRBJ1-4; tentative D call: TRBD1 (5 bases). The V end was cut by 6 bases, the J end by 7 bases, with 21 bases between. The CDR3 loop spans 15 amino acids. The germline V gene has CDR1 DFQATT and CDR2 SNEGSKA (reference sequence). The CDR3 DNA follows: TGCAGTGCCGGCAAGGGGCAGCGGGGAGGTGAAAAACTGTTTTTT. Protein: CSAGKGQRGGEKLFF.

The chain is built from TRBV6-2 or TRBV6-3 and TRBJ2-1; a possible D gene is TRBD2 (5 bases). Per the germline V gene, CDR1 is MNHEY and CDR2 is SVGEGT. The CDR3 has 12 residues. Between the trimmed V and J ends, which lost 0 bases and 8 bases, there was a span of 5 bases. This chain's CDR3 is CASSYSRDEQFF. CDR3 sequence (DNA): TGTGCCAGCAGTTACTCGAGGGATGAGCAGTTCTTC.

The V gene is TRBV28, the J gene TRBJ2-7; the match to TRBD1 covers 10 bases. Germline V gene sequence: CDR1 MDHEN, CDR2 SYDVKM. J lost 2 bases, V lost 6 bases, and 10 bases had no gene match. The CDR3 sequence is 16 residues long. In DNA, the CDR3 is TGTGCCAGCAGCCGACAGGGGGCGTTTCTTGCCTACGAGCAGTACTTC. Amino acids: CASSRQGAFLAYEQYF.

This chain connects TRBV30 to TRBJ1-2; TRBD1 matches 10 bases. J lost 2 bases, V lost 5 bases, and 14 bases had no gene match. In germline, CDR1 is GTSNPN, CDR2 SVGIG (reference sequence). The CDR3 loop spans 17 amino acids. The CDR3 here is CAWARQGADRSNYGYTF. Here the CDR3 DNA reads TGTGCCTGGGCCCGACAGGGGGCGGATCGGTCGAACTATGGCTACACCTTC. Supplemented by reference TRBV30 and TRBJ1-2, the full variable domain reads SQTIHQWPATLVQPVGSPLSLECTVEGTSNPNLYWYRQAAGRGLQLLFYSVGIGQISSEVPQNLSASRPQDRQFILSSKKLLLSDSGFYLCAWARQGADRSNYGYTFGSGTRLTVV.

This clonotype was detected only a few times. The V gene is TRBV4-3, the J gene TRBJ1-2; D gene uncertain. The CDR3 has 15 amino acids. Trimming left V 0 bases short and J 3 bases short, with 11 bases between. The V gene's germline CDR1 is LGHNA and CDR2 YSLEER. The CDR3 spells CASSQETGQYYGYTF. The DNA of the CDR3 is TGCGCCAGCAGCCAAGAAACCGGGCAGTACTATGGCTACACCTTC.

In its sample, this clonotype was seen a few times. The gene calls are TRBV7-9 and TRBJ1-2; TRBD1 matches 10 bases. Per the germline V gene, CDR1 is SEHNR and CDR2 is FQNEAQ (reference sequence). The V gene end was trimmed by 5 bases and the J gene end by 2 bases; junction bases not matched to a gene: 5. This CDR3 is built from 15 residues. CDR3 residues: CASSPGQGLNYGYTF. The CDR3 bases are TGTGCCAGCAGCCCGGGACAGGGGCTGAACTATGGCTACACCTTC.

CDR3 coding DNA: TGTGCCAGTAGTCTCAGGACAGGCGCGAACACCGGGGAGCTGTTTTTT. It encodes CASSLRTGANTGELFF. This rearrangement joins TRBV19 to TRBJ2-2, with 7 bases lining up with TRBD1. The V gene's germline CDR1 is LNHDA and CDR2 SQIVND (reference sequence). V was pared by 5 bases and J by 0 bases, with 6 bases of the junction left unmatched. This CDR3 is built from 16 residues.

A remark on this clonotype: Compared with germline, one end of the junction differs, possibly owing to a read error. CDR3 nucleotides: TGTGCTAGCAGCTTACAGGGTAGCGTTGGAGAGACCCAGTACTTC. Its translation is CASSLQGSVGETQYF. This sequence joins TRBV7-7 and TRBJ2-5; D might be TRBD1 (6 bases). This CDR3 has 15 amino acids. From germline, CDR1 is SSHAT and CDR2 FNYEAQ (reference sequence).

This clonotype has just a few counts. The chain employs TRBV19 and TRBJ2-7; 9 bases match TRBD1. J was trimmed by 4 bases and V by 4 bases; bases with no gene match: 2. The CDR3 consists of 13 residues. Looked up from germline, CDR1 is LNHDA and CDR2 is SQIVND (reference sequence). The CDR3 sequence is CASSTDRGYEQYF. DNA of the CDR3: TGTGCCAGTAGTACCGACAGGGGGTACGAGCAGTACTTC. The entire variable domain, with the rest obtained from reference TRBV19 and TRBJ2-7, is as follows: DGGITQSPKYLFRKEGQNVTLSCEQNLNHDAMYWYRQDPGQGLRLIYYSQIVNDFQKGDIAEGYSVSREKKESFPLTVTSAQKNPTAFYLCASSTDRGYEQYFGPGTRLTVT.

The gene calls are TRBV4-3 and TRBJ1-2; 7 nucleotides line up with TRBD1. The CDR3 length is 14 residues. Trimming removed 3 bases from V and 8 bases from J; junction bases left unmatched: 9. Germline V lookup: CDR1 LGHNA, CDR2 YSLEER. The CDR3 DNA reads TGCGCCAGCAGCCAGATGGGACAGCCCTTAGGCTACACCTTC. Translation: CASSQMGQPLGYTF.

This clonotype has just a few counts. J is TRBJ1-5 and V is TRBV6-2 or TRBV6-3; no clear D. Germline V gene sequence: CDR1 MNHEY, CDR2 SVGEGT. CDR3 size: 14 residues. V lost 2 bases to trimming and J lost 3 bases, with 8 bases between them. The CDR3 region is CASSYGEDNQPQHF. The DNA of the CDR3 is TGTGCCAGCAGTTACGGGGAGGACAATCAGCCCCAGCATTTT.

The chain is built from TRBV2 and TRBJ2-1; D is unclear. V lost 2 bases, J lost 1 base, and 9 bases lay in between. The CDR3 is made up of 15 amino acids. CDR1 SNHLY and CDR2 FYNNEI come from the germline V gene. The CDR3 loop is CASSERLGSYNEQFF. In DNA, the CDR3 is TGTGCCAGCAGTGAAAGGTTAGGGTCCTACAATGAGCAGTTCTTC.

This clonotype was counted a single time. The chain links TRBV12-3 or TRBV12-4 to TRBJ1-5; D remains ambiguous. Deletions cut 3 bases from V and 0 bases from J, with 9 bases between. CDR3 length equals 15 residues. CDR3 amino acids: CASSFGIYSNQPQHF. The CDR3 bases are TGTGCCAGCAGTTTTGGAATTTATAGCAATCAGCCCCAGCATTTT.

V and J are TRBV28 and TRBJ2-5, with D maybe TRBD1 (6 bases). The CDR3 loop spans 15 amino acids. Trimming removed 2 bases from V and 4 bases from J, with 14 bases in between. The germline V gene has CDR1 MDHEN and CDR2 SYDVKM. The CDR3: CASSLAQGILETQYF. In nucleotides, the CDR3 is TGTGCCAGCAGTTTAGCGCAGGGGATATTAGAGACCCAGTACTTC.

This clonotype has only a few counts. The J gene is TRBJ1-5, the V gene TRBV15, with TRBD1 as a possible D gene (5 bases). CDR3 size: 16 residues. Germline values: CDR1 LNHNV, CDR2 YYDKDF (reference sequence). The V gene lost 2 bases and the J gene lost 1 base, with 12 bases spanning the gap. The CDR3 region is CATSRRLKGSNQPQHF. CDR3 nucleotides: TGTGCCACCAGCAGACGGTTGAAGGGGAGCAATCAGCCCCAGCATTTT.

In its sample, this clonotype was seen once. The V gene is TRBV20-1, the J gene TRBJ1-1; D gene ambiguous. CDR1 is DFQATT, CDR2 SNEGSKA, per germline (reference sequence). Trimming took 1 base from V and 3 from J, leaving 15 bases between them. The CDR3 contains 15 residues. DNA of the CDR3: TGCAGTGCTAGAGTATTAAGACTGTGGGACACTGAAGCTTTCTTT. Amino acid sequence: CSARVLRLWDTEAFF.

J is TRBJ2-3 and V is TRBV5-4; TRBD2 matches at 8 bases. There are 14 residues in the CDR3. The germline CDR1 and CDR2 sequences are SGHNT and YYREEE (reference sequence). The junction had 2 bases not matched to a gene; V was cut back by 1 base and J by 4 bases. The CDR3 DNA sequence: TGTGCCAGCAGCTTGACGCGGGGGGCAGATACGCAGTATTTT. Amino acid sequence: CASSLTRGADTQYF.